This T cell receptor beta chain is drawn from a study of blood T cell repertoires in COVID-19. The wider study: Sample material is recorded as cDNA or gDNA derived from T cells, B-cell-depleted T cells, or PBMCs.

Per the authors' pipeline: Amplified reference gene primers provided the basis for estimating nucleated cell counts. The table came from immunoSEQ multiplex PCR; TCRdb's copy has only in-frame clones and leaves some out. V and J calls and clone size come straight from that table; D and trimming were deduced from the DNA. Counted here are hundreds of thousands of clones, roughly 86% occurring once; the ten biggest clones make up more than 9%. Trimming took 3 bases from V and 4 from J; bases not matched to a gene: 2. CDR1 is SEHNR and CDR2 is FQNEAQ in the germline V gene (reference sequence). The CDR3 runs 14 residues. Recruits, aged roughly 18 to 95 years, lived in approximately 26 US areas. Two consecutive negative NP/OP PCR tests, clearance, or resolved symptoms defined Cohort 3 recovery.

The chain combines TRBV7-9 with TRBJ1-4; 7 bases are a match to TRBD1. The sample taken for sequencing was PBMCs or T cells enriched from blood (not recorded which). This clonotype originated in a woman aged 25-40 years who had recovered from COVID-19. CDR3 DNA: TGTGCCAGCAGCTTGGGACAGATTAATGAAAAACTGTTTTTT. It is translated as CASSLGQINEKLFF.